This passage covers 25 T cell receptor beta chains from one sample sequenced in a study of T cell repertoires in cytomegalovirus infection. MiXCR was run by TCRdb on the reads, yielding one entry per CDR3 protein. The sample includes roughly 340,000 distinct CDR3 sequences, 25% to 30% seen only once; the top ten take roughly 20%. These receptors have no identified antigens. This material consisted of cultured PBMCs, taken from culture after CMV antigen stimulation. These receptors were collected from a human donor in good health (CMV status not recorded). Some clones in this sample may be carry-over from other donors' samples.

Only a few counts were recorded for this clonotype. The chain employs TRBV12-3 or TRBV12-4 and TRBJ2-3; maybe TRBD1 (5 bases). The CDR3 loop spans 14 amino acids. V lost 5 bases to trimming and J lost 2 bases, with 11 bases between them. Here the CDR3 reads CASSLGRDTDTQYF. The CDR3 coding sequence is TGTGCCAGCAGTCTCGGCAGGGACACAGATACGCAGTATTTT.

The chain is built from TRBV28 and TRBJ2-1; possibly TRBD1 for D (6 bases). The CDR3 spans 11 residues. The germline CDR1 and CDR2 sequences are MDHEN and SYDVKM. The ends were cut back, 8 bases at V and 5 bases at J, with 7 bases in the middle. The CDR3 bases are TGTGCCAGCCAGGGGAACAATGAGCAGTTCTTC. Translation: CASQGNNEQFF.

The V call is TRBV20-1, the J call TRBJ2-3, with 7 bases fitting TRBD2. The V gene's germline CDR1 is DFQATT and CDR2 SNEGSKA (reference sequence). The CDR3 is 19 amino acids. V dropped 1 base and J dropped 0; count of bases not matched to a gene: 16. The CDR3: CSARVTFGGGPGSTDTQYF. As DNA, the CDR3 is TGCAGTGCTAGAGTCACCTTCGGGGGAGGGCCGGGGAGCACAGATACGCAGTATTTT.

The V and J genes are TRBV19 and TRBJ1-5; tentative D call: TRBD1 (6 bases). This CDR3 region has 14 residues. CDR1 and CDR2 (germline): LNHDA, SQIVND (reference sequence). V gave up 9 bases and J gave up 6 bases, with 18 bases separating them. The CDR3 DNA is TGTGCCAGCAACTTGGGACATTCGAGTCAGCCCCAGCATTTT. Translating it yields CASNLGHSSQPQHF. The full variable domain, its missing parts supplied by reference TRBV19 and TRBJ1-5, is DGGITQSPKYLFRKEGQNVTLSCEQNLNHDAMYWYRQDPGQGLRLIYYSQIVNDFQKGDIAEGYSVSREKKESFPLTVTSAQKNPTAFYLCASNLGHSSQPQHFGDGTRLSIL.

This clonotype has at least ten counts. The chain recombines TRBV27 with TRBJ1-2; D may be TRBD1 (6 bases). The V gene lost 3 bases and the J gene lost 6 bases, with 17 bases spanning the gap. This CDR3 has 15 residues. Germline assignment: CDR1 MNHEY and CDR2 SMNVEV (reference sequence). CDR3 sequence: CASSFSERGANGYTF. Here the CDR3 DNA reads TGTGCCAGCAGTTTCAGTGAGCGGGGGGCAAATGGCTACACCTTC.

This clonotype occurred a few times. The V and J genes are TRBV29-1 and TRBJ2-6; tentatively, D is TRBD2 (6 bases). Germline CDR1 SQVTM, CDR2 ANQGSEA. Trimming took 0 bases from V and 2 from J, leaving 8 bases between them. The CDR3 spans 15 residues. The CDR3, as DNA: TGCAGCGTTGAAGATCGGAGGGCTGGGGCCAACGTCCTGACTTTC. Translating it yields CSVEDRRAGANVLTF.

This clonotype was counted only a few times. V and J are TRBV7-2 and TRBJ1-5, with D hard to call. The germline V gene encodes CDR1 SGHTA and CDR2 FQGNSA. Trimming cost V 6 bases and J 3 bases, with 9 bases left between them. The CDR3 contains 13 residues. The CDR3 DNA follows: TGTGCCAGCAGATCTGGCCCCAATCAGCCCCAGCATTTT. It translates to CASRSGPNQPQHF.

This clonotype has a count of ten or more. The chain employs TRBV20-1 and TRBJ1-1, with D hard to call. The CDR3 sequence is 13 residues long. Germline CDR1 reads DFQATT; CDR2 reads SNEGSKA (reference sequence). Trimming stripped 4 bases from V and 0 bases from J, with 9 bases between. This CDR3 reads CSATKFMNTEAFF. The CDR3 DNA is TGCAGTGCTACCAAGTTCATGAACACTGAAGCTTTCTTT.

V usage is TRBV10-3 and J usage is TRBJ1-3; D is unresolved. The V end lost 8 bases, the J end lost 0 bases, and 20 bases lay between the germline ends. The germline gives CDR1 ENHRY, CDR2 SYGVKD. CDR3 length equals 17 residues. The CDR3 protein is CAIGPGNLPPSGNTIYF. The CDR3 nucleotides read TGTGCCATCGGGCCGGGGAATCTTCCCCCCTCTGGAAACACCATATATTTT.

The V and J genes are TRBV5-1 and TRBJ1-2; D perhaps matches TRBD1 (6 bases). Germline values: CDR1 SGHRS, CDR2 YFSETQ. V was shortened by 3 bases and J by 4 bases, with 13 bases between the two germline ends. The CDR3 loop spans 14 amino acids. DNA for the CDR3: TGCGCCAGCAGCTCAGGGGTCGGAGGCTATGGCTACACCTTC. Translating it yields CASSSGVGGYGYTF.

V usage is TRBV6-1 and J usage is TRBJ2-7, with D hard to call. Looked up from germline, CDR1 is MNHNS and CDR2 is SASEGT. The CDR3 contains 11 residues. V was cut by 8 bases and J by 3 bases, with 8 bases left in between. CDR3 sequence: CASYYNYEQYF. The CDR3 DNA is TGTGCCAGCTATTACAACTACGAGCAGTACTTC.

In its sample, this clonotype was seen a few times. The rearrangement joins TRBV9 to TRBJ2-6; TRBD1 aligns across 8 bases. Germline values: CDR1 SGDLS, CDR2 YYNGEE. The junction had 8 bases not matched to a gene; V was cut back by 0 bases and J by 0 bases. The CDR3 sequence is 19 residues long. CDR3 protein: CASSVGDRGLLSGANVLTF. The CDR3, as DNA: TGTGCCAGCAGCGTAGGTGACAGGGGTCTACTCTCTGGGGCCAACGTCCTGACTTTC.

Only a few counts were recorded for this clonotype. This CDR3 is CASSSRQGNYEQYF. As DNA, the CDR3 is TGTGCCAGCAGCTCAAGACAGGGAAACTACGAGCAGTACTTC. The chain recombines TRBV7-6 with TRBJ2-7, with TRBD1 identical over 7 bases. The CDR3 spans 14 residues. Germline V gives CDR1 SGHVS, CDR2 FNYEAQ. The junction had 6 bases not matched to a gene; V was cut back by 4 bases and J by 3 bases.

The CDR3 loop reads CASSLDRVAGGLYNEQFF. The CDR3 bases are TGTGCCAGCAGCTTAGATCGAGTAGCGGGGGGCCTCTACAATGAGCAGTTCTTC. The chain couples TRBV11-2 to TRBJ2-1; 10 bases match TRBD2. The CDR3 runs to 18 residues. The trim removed 0 bases at V and 3 bases at J, leaving 8 bases unmatched. Looked up from germline, CDR1 is SGHAT and CDR2 is FQNNGV.

There are a few counts of this clonotype. The chain links TRBV28 to TRBJ1-1; the D gene is possibly TRBD1 (5 bases). V was shortened by 3 bases and J by 5 bases, with 13 bases between the two germline ends. Germline lookup yields CDR1 MDHEN and CDR2 SYDVKM. This CDR3 has 14 residues. The CDR3 nucleotides are TGTGCCAGCAGTTTCGAGGGGAGGTCAACTGAAGCTTTCTTT. This encodes CASSFEGRSTEAFF.

Only a few counts were recorded for this clonotype. The chain employs TRBV7-6 and TRBJ1-1; 8 bases align to TRBD1. J gave up 3 bases and V 5 bases, and 5 bases lay outside the gene matches. Germline V CDR1 and CDR2: SGHVS, FNYEAQ. The CDR3 is made up of 14 amino acids. The CDR3 bases are TGTGCCAGCAGCCCGGGACAGGTGGACACTGAAGCTTTCTTT. Translated: CASSPGQVDTEAFF.

The chain recombines TRBV12-3 or TRBV12-4 with TRBJ1-2; D remains unclear. Trimming shortened V by 1 base and J by 8 bases, and 5 bases separated the two germline ends. The CDR3 is 11 residues long. Here the CDR3 reads CASSLVEGYTF. The CDR3 DNA reads TGTGCCAGCAGTTTAGTCGAAGGCTACACCTTC.

This clonotype was recorded once. V and J are TRBV10-2 and TRBJ2-5; 7 positions agree with TRBD2. The CDR3 runs to 17 residues. V shed 2 bases, J shed 1 base, and the junction held 10 bases outside the gene matches. The V gene's germline CDR1 is WSHSY and CDR2 SAAADI. CDR3 residues: CASSERLAERTQETQYF. CDR3 nucleotides: TGCGCCAGCAGTGAGCGGCTAGCGGAGCGGACCCAAGAGACCCAGTACTTC.

This clonotype was detected a few times. The chain joins TRBV10-3 to TRBJ2-1; TRBD2 agrees at 10 bases. Trimming cost V 4 bases and J 9 bases; bases outside gene matches: 9. This CDR3 region has 15 residues. In germline, CDR1 is ENHRY, CDR2 SYGVKD. The CDR3 sequence is CAISAVSGGASEQFF. Written as DNA, the CDR3 is TGTGCCATCAGTGCCGTGAGCGGGGGGGCTAGTGAGCAGTTCTTC.

This clonotype was found once. This sequence joins TRBV7-2 and TRBJ1-1; D possibly corresponds to TRBD1 (5 bases). Germline values: CDR1 SGHTA, CDR2 FQGNSA. V gave up 1 base and J gave up 4 bases, with 10 bases separating them. CDR3 length: 14 residues. CDR3: CASSLGGSRTEAFF. The CDR3 DNA reads as TGTGCCAGCAGCTTAGGGGGGTCGCGCACTGAAGCTTTCTTT.

This chain connects TRBV5-1 to TRBJ1-1, with 7 bases aligning to TRBD1. V gave up 0 bases and J gave up 5 bases; unmatched junction bases: 10. The CDR3 runs to 16 residues. Germline V gene lookup returns CDR1 SGHRS and CDR2 YFSETQ. For the CDR3, the DNA is TGCGCCAGCAGCTTGGTGTCCTACAGGGGAGGGACTGAAGCTTTCTTT. This translates into CASSLVSYRGGTEAFF.

This clonotype was seen ten or more times. The rearrangement joins TRBV7-3 to TRBJ1-1; 7 bases are a match to TRBD1. V shed 2 bases, J shed 4 bases, and the junction held 7 bases outside the gene matches. The CDR3 has 15 amino acids. Germline V gene lookup returns CDR1 SGHTA and CDR2 FQGTGA. CDR3 bases: TGTGCCAGCAGCTTAGGACAGGCAGGGTTCACTGAAGCTTTCTTT. Amino acids: CASSLGQAGFTEAFF.

The chain has TRBV20-1 and TRBJ2-5, with D possibly being TRBD1 (6 bases). V was pared by 2 bases and J by 3 bases, with 16 bases between. The CDR3 spans 15 residues. Germline V gene lookup returns CDR1 DFQATT and CDR2 SNEGSKA (reference sequence). As DNA, the CDR3 is TGCAGTGCTAGAAGCCTACAGGGCGTTAAAGAGACCCAGTACTTC. Translation: CSARSLQGVKETQYF.

The chain employs TRBV6-1 and TRBJ1-1, with D unclear. The CDR3 is 12 amino acids. Germline values: CDR1 MNHNS, CDR2 SASEGT. Trimming removed 6 bases at V and 8 bases at J, with 13 bases between. For the CDR3, the DNA is TGTGCCAGCAGCGTCCACGGACGGGAAGCTTTCTTT. As protein: CASSVHGREAFF.

The CDR3 is CASSEGSGARNTEAFF. The CDR3, as DNA: TGTGCCAGCAGCGAAGGGTCCGGGGCCAGGAACACTGAAGCTTTCTTT. The chain uses TRBV4-2 and TRBJ1-1; a possible D gene is TRBD1 (5 bases). With 5 bases removed from V and 1 base from J, the gap between germline ends came to 17 bases. Germline V gene data show CDR1 as LGHNA and CDR2 as YNFKEQ. This CDR3 is 16 amino acids long.